The clone carrying this T cell receptor (beta chain) appeared a few times. Its target is not known. PCR employed 60 Vbeta and 13 Jbeta primers. The method was immunoSEQ multiplex PCR; TCRdb's version includes in-frame clones alone and lacks a portion of them. The sample consists of some 180,000 clones, around 75% of them appearing once. The sample belongs to a study of cytomegalovirus exposure and HLA in healthy donors. The study, taken as a whole, reports: Reported performance of the classifier showed diagnosis of cytomegalovirus status with high specificity and sensitivity.

All the people who gave samples were healthy bone marrow donors. Trimming shortened V by 5 bases and J by 0 bases, and 11 bases separated the two germline ends. Germline CDR1 reads SGHNT; CDR2 reads YENEEA. The CDR3 is 15 residues long. Sequenced material: PBMCs. The rearrangement links TRBV11-3 to TRBJ2-1, with a possible D match to TRBD2 (6 bases). The origin of this receptor is a female donor in good health and CMV-seronegative. In nucleotides, the CDR3 is TGTGCCAGCAGCGCCCGGGGGAGCTCCTACAATGAGCAGTTCTTC. This encodes CASSARGSSYNEQFF.